The 2 T cell receptor beta chains listed next were all sequenced from one sample in a study of tumor-infiltrating lymphocytes in primary liver carcinoma. Production of TCR beta cDNA used roughly 480 ng total RNA together with a constant-region primer. Three nested multiplex PCR rounds, a slightly modified ARM-PCR, produced the libraries for TCR beta. TRBV1-TRBV30 forward and Cbeta reverse primers drove the first two roughly 9-cycle rounds. TCRdb re-analysed the multiplex PCR reads in MiXCR, keeping a single row per CDR3 protein. Found here are approximately 330,000 distinct CDR3 sequences, 65% of them singletons; the top ten hold 5.5% to 8%. Alongside blood RNA obtained from unsorted whole blood, germline DNA was also extracted. Sequencing was carried out using peripheral blood. These receptors originate from a man aged 35-49 years with primary liver carcinoma and hepatitis B virus infection.

J is TRBJ2-7 and V is TRBV13; D might be TRBD1 or TRBD2, each matching 6 bases. The CDR3 consists of 17 residues. Between the trimmed V and J ends, which lost 2 bases and 5 bases, there was a span of 22 bases. Germline V gene data show CDR1 as PRHDT and CDR2 as FYEKMQ (reference sequence). In DNA, the CDR3 is TGTGCCAGCAGCTTACGGGCCGGGGGCGGAAGGGCCGACGAGCAGTACTTC. As protein: CASSLRAGGGRADEQYF.

The chain employs TRBV6-5 and TRBJ2-3; D is undetermined. CDR1 MNHEY and CDR2 SVGAGI come from the germline V gene. The CDR3 runs to 15 residues. Trimming shortened V by 5 bases and J by 6 bases, and 18 bases separated the two germline ends. The CDR3 nucleotides read TGTGCCAGCAGTCACGCCCGCCATGCGGCCGATACGCAGTATTTT. Translating it yields CASSHARHAADTQYF.